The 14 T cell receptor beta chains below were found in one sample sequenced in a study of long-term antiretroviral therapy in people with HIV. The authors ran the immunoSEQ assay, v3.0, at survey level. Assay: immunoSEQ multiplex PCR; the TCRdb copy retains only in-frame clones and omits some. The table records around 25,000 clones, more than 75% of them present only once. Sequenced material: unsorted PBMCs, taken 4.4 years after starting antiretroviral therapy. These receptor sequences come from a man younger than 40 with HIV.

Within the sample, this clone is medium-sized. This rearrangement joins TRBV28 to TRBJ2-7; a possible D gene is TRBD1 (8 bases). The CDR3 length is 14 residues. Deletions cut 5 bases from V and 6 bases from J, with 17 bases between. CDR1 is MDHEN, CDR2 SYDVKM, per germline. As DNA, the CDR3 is TGTGCCAGCAGTACATGGACAGGGAGGGCCGAGCAGTACTTC. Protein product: CASSTWTGRAEQYF. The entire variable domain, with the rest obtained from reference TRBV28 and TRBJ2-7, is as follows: DVKVTQSSRYLVKRTGEKVFLECVQDMDHENMFWYRQDPGLGLRLIYFSYDVKMKEKGDIPEGYSVSREKKERFSLILESASTNQTSMYLCASSTWTGRAEQYFGPGTRLTVT.

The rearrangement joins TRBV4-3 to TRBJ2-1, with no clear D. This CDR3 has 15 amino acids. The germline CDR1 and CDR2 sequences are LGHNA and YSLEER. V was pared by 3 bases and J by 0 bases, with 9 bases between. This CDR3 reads CASSQALSSYNEQFF. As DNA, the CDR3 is TGCGCCAGCAGCCAGGCCCTGAGCTCCTACAATGAGCAGTTCTTC.

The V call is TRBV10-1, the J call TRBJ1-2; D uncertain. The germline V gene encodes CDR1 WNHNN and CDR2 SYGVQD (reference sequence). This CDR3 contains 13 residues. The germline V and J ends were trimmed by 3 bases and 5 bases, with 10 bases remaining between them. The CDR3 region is CASSETATYGYTF. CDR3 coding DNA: TGCGCCAGCAGTGAAACAGCTACATATGGCTACACCTTC.

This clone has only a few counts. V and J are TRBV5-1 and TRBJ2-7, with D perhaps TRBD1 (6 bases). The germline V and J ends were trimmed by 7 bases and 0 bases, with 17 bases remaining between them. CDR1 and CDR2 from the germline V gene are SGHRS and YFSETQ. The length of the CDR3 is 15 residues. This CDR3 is CASGPGHPSSYEQYF. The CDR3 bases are TGCGCCAGCGGGCCGGGACACCCGAGCTCCTACGAGCAGTACTTC. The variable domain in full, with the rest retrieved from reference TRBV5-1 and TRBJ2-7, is KAGVTQTPRYLIKTRGQQVTLSCSPISGHRSVSWYQQTPGQGLQFLFEYFSETQRNKGNFPGRFSGRQFSNSRSEMNVSTLELGDSALYLCASGPGHPSSYEQYFGPGTRLTVT.

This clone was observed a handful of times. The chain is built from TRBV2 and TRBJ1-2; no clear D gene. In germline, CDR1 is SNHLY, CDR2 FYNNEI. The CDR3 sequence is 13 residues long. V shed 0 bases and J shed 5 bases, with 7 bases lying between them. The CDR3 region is CASSEAANYGYTF. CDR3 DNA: TGTGCCAGCAGTGAAGCGGCAAATTATGGCTACACCTTC.

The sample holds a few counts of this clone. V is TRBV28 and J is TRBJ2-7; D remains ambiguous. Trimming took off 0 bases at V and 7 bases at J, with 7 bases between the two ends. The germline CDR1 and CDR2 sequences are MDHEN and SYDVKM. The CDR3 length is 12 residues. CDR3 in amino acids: CASSLWVREQYF. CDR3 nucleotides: TGTGCCAGCAGTTTATGGGTCAGAGAGCAGTACTTC.

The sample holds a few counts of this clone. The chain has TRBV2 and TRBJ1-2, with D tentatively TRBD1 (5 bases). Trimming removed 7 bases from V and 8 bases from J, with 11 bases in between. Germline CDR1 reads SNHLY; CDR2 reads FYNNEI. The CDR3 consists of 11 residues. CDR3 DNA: TGTGCCAGCACGAGGACACAGGGCTACACCTTC. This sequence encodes CASTRTQGYTF.

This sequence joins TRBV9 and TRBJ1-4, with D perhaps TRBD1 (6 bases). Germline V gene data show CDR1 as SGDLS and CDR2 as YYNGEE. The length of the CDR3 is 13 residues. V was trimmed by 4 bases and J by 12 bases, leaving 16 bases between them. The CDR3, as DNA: TGTGCCAGCAGCCAAGGGGGATACGATGAACTGTTTTTT. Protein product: CASSQGGYDELFF.

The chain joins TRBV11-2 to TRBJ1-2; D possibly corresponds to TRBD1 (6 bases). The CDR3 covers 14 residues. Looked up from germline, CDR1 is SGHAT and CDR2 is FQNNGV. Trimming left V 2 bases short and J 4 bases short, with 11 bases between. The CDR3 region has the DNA TGTGCCAGCAGCTTACGGAGGGGGACCTATGGCTACACCTTC. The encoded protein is CASSLRRGTYGYTF.

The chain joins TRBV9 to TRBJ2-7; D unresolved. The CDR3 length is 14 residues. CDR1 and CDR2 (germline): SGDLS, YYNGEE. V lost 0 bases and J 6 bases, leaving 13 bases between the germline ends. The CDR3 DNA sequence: TGTGCCAGCAGCGTAGACGGGTTGGTCCGCGAGCAGTACTTC. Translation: CASSVDGLVREQYF.

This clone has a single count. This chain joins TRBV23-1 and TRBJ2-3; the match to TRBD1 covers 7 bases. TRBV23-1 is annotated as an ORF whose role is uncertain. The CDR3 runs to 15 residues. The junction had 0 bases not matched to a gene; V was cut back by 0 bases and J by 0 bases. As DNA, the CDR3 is TGCGCCAGCAGTCAATCGGGACAGAGCACAGATACGCAGTATTTT. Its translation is CASSQSGQSTDTQYF.

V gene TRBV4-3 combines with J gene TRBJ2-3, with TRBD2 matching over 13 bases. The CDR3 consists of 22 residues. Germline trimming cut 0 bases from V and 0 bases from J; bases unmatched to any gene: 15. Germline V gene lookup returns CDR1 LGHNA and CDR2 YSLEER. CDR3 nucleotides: TGCGCCAGCAGCCAAGATCTGCACCGACTAGCGGGAGGTCTGTCAAGCACAGATACGCAGTATTTT. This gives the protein CASSQDLHRLAGGLSSTDTQYF.

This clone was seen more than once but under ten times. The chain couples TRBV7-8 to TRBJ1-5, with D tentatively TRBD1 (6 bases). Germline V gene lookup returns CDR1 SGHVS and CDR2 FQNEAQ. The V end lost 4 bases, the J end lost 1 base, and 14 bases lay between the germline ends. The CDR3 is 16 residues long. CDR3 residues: CASSSPQGGSNQPQHF. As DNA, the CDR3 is TGTGCCAGCAGCTCTCCACAGGGCGGAAGCAATCAGCCCCAGCATTTT.

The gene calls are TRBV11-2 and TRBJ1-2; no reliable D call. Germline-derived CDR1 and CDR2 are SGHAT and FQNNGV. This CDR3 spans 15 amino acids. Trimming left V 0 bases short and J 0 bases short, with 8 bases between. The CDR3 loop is CASSLEQRSNYGYTF. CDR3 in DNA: TGTGCCAGCAGCTTAGAACAGCGGTCTAACTATGGCTACACCTTC.